This record concerns one T cell receptor beta chain sequence. These data originate in a study of cytomegalovirus exposure and HLA in healthy donors. V was pared by 1 base and J by 8 bases, with 18 bases between. The CDR3 totals 16 residues. Germline V gene lookup returns CDR1 MGHDK and CDR2 SYGVNS. Vbeta (60) and Jbeta (13) primers were used in the PCR. Assay used: immunoSEQ multiplex PCR; TCRdb lists only in-frame clones, some missing. In the table there are fewer than 250,000 clones, almost 80% of which are singletons. What was sequenced was PBMCs. This rearrangement joins TRBV25-1 to TRBJ2-1; D perhaps matches TRBD1 (6 bases). The origin of this receptor is a man aged 18 to 29 in good health and CMV-seronegative. The CDR3 reads CASSESGQLGPYEQFF. The CDR3 DNA follows: TGTGCCAGCAGTGAATCCGGACAGCTGGGGCCCTATGAGCAGTTCTTC. Full variable domain (remainder filled in from reference TRBV25-1 and TRBJ2-1): EADIYQTPRYLVIGTGKKITLECSQTMGHDKMYWYQQDPGMELHLIHYSYGVNSTEKGDLSSESTVSRIRTEHFPLTLESARPSHTSQYLCASSESGQLGPYEQFFGPGTRLTVL.